These 20 T cell receptor beta chains were all obtained from the same sample, sequenced in a study of blood T cell repertoires in COVID-19 (TCRdb year 2020). Libraries were made using the immunoSEQ multiplex PCR assay. TCRdb holds this immuneACCESS table with in-frame rearrangements only. Some clones are missing; in checked studies, unresolved V genes explain under half, and the rest has no known cause. The sample table contains 410,000 or so clones; only one count was recorded for approximately 89% of them. In total, the top ten clones hold 1.5% to 1.8% of the sample. Sequencing input: peripheral blood. These receptors were obtained from a woman in her forties with COVID-19, enrolled during active disease.

J is TRBJ2-3 and V is TRBV19; tentatively, D is TRBD2 (6 bases). The CDR3 has 15 amino acids. Germline V gene sequence: CDR1 LNHDA, CDR2 SQIVND (reference sequence). V was pared by 8 bases and J by 1 base, with 16 bases between. The CDR3, as DNA: TGTGCCAGTGCGGCGGGACCCAGAGGCACAGATACGCAGTATTTT. Amino acid sequence: CASAAGPRGTDTQYF.

The chain couples TRBV10-2 to TRBJ2-5; 7 nucleotides match TRBD1. V lost 4 bases and J lost 2; bases outside the gene matches: 4. The CDR3 length is 14 residues. Germline lookup yields CDR1 WSHSY and CDR2 SAAADI. CDR3 protein: CASSGRGLQETQYF. In nucleotides, the CDR3 is TGCGCCAGCAGTGGTAGGGGGCTGCAAGAGACCCAGTACTTC.

V and J are TRBV7-2 and TRBJ1-6, with 8 bases matching TRBD1. Looked up from germline, CDR1 is SGHTA and CDR2 is FQGNSA. The CDR3 has 16 amino acids. The V and J ends lost 1 base and 10 bases, in that order; junction bases with no gene match: 9. CDR3 DNA sequence: TGTGCCAGCAGCTTAGTGGGGCAGGGGGCCCCATCACCCCTCCACTTT. Protein: CASSLVGQGAPSPLHF.

The chain recombines TRBV28 with TRBJ1-1; a weak D match, TRBD1 (5 bases). CDR3 length equals 13 residues. Germline V gene sequence: CDR1 MDHEN, CDR2 SYDVKM. V lost 3 bases to trimming and J lost 3 bases, with 8 bases between them. The CDR3 region has the DNA TGTGCCAGCAGTTTGGTAGGGGACACTGAAGCTTTCTTT. Its protein product is CASSLVGDTEAFF.

The J gene is TRBJ1-2, the V gene TRBV5-1, with D uncertain. Germline-derived CDR1 and CDR2 are SGHRS and YFSETQ. Between the trimmed V and J ends, which lost 4 bases and 6 bases, there was a span of 16 bases. The CDR3 covers 14 residues. The CDR3 loop is CASSQMWAADGYTF. The CDR3 bases are TGCGCCAGCAGCCAGATGTGGGCAGCTGATGGCTACACCTTC.

J is TRBJ1-1 and V is TRBV11-2; D might be TRBD1 (6 bases). With 1 base removed from V and 3 bases from J, the gap between germline ends came to 15 bases. CDR1 is SGHAT, CDR2 FQNNGV, per germline. The CDR3 runs 16 residues. CDR3 nucleotides: TGTGCCAGCAGCTTAGTGGGGACATCCCTAGACACTGAAGCTTTCTTT. Translated, it gives CASSLVGTSLDTEAFF.

The J gene is TRBJ2-2, the V gene TRBV30; D is perhaps TRBD1 (5 bases). The germline V and J ends were trimmed by 0 bases and 3 bases, with 11 bases remaining between them. The CDR3 extends over 15 amino acids. CDR1 and CDR2 from the germline V gene are GTSNPN and SVGIG (reference sequence). The CDR3 nucleotides read TGTGCCTGGAGTGTACCTAGGGGTCACACCGGGGAGCTGTTTTTT. Translating it yields CAWSVPRGHTGELFF.

The rearrangement joins TRBV18 to TRBJ2-1, with TRBD2 identical over 7 bases. V shed 1 base and J 2 bases; nucleotides not matched to a gene: 5. This CDR3 contains 16 residues. CDR1 and CDR2 from the germline V gene are KGHSH and LQKENI. Written as DNA, the CDR3 is TGTGCCAGCTCACCACTTTCCAGCGGGGCCTACAATGAGCAGTTCTTC. As protein: CASSPLSSGAYNEQFF.

This chain links TRBV7-6 with TRBJ2-1; 10 bases line up with TRBD2. The CDR3 covers 15 residues. CDR1 SGHVS and CDR2 FNYEAQ come from the germline V gene. With V trimmed by 3 bases and J by 5 bases, 4 bases remained unmatched. The CDR3 reads CASSLISGGHNEQFF. The CDR3 DNA is TGTGCCAGCAGCTTGATTAGCGGGGGGCACAATGAGCAGTTCTTC.

J is TRBJ2-1 and V is TRBV5-1; D is possibly TRBD2 (6 bases). This CDR3 spans 15 amino acids. Trimming shortened V by 0 bases and J by 0 bases, and 7 bases separated the two germline ends. The germline V gene encodes CDR1 SGHRS and CDR2 YFSETQ. The DNA for the CDR3 is TGCGCCAGCAGCTTGGACGGGAGCTCCTACAATGAGCAGTTCTTC. It yields the protein CASSLDGSSYNEQFF.

This chain uses TRBV18 with TRBJ2-3, with 7 bases that match TRBD1. The CDR3 runs to 14 residues. V was clipped by 3 bases and J by 2 bases; unmatched bases: 2. Germline-derived CDR1 and CDR2 are KGHSH and LQKENI. CDR3 nucleotide sequence: TGTGCCAGCTCACCGGGACAGTTCACAGATACGCAGTATTTT. It encodes CASSPGQFTDTQYF.

The chain is built from TRBV6-1 and TRBJ2-7, with TRBD2 matching over 7 bases. V was clipped by 3 bases and J by 5 bases; unmatched bases: 4. Looked up from germline, CDR1 is MNHNS and CDR2 is SASEGT. The CDR3 sequence is 13 residues long. CDR3 sequence reads: CASSELAAHEQYF. The CDR3 region has the DNA TGTGCCAGCAGTGAGCTAGCGGCCCACGAGCAGTACTTC.

The table lists this clone with a few counts. The CDR3 DNA follows: TGCGCCAGCAGCCCCAGCCAGGGGGCGCCTGGCTACACCTTC. Translating it yields CASSPSQGAPGYTF. J is TRBJ1-2 and V is TRBV5-1, with 8 bases fitting TRBD1. V trimming: 4 bases; J trimming: 7 bases; junction bases outside the gene matches: 9. The germline CDR1 and CDR2 sequences are SGHRS and YFSETQ. The CDR3 is 14 amino acids.

This clone was observed a single time. The chain has TRBV6-5 and TRBJ1-3, with 7 positions matching TRBD1. In germline, CDR1 is MNHEY, CDR2 SVGAGI. CDR3 length equals 13 residues. DNA of the CDR3: TGTGCGACAGGGTCAAGGTCTGGAAACACCATATATTTT. Encoded protein: CATGSRSGNTIYF.

V is TRBV6-5 and J is TRBJ1-1, with 8 bases matching TRBD1. V lost 8 bases and J lost 1; bases outside the gene matches: 3. Germline CDR1 is MNHEY and CDR2 is SVGAGI. This CDR3 contains 13 residues. The CDR3 DNA sequence: TGTGCCAGCTTGGGACAGGCGAACACTGAAGCTTTCTTT. Its protein product is CASLGQANTEAFF.

The V and J genes are TRBV19 and TRBJ1-5; D not resolved. Germline V gene data show CDR1 as LNHDA and CDR2 as SQIVND (reference sequence). The CDR3 loop spans 16 amino acids. The V and J ends lost 8 bases and 3 bases respectively, with 20 bases between them. The CDR3 region is CASHPVHWSPNQPQHF. The CDR3 bases are TGTGCCAGTCACCCGGTTCACTGGAGCCCCAATCAGCCCCAGCATTTT.

The chain joins TRBV27 to TRBJ2-5, with D possibly matching TRBD1 (5 bases). CDR1 and CDR2 from the germline V gene are MNHEY and SMNVEV (reference sequence). The V end was cut by 5 bases, the J end by 1 base, with 11 bases between. This CDR3 is 14 amino acids long. For the CDR3, the DNA is TGTGCCAGCAGTCCCGTGGACATCCAAGAGACCCAGTACTTC. This codes for CASSPVDIQETQYF.

This chain joins TRBV3-1 (or the pseudogene TRBV3-2) and TRBJ1-1; TRBD1 matches at 7 bases. CDR3 length: 16 amino acids. Germline V gene sequence: CDR1 LGHDT, CDR2 YNNKEL (reference sequence). J was trimmed by 4 bases and V by 0 bases; bases with no gene match: 8. Here the CDR3 reads CASSQDQGGGLTEAFF. The CDR3 DNA is TGTGCCAGCAGCCAAGATCAAGGAGGGGGCCTCACTGAAGCTTTCTTT.

Comments on this clone: The junction and the germline gene differ at one end; a read error may be behind it. The J gene is TRBJ1-2, the V gene TRBV6-2 or TRBV6-3; D is ambiguous. The CDR3 is 12 residues long. Germline CDR1 MNHEY, CDR2 SVGEGT. CDR3 sequence: CASSYSLGQSNF. CDR3 DNA sequence: TGTGCCAGCAGTTACTCGCTTGGGCAGTCTAACTTC.

The chain uses TRBV30 and TRBJ2-7, with 9 nucleotides matching TRBD1. The germline CDR1 and CDR2 sequences are GTSNPN and SVGIG (reference sequence). The CDR3 runs 15 residues. Trimming cost V 6 bases and J 4 bases; bases outside gene matches: 13. The chain's CDR3 is CACTAGTGRSYEQYF. Here the CDR3 DNA reads TGTGCCTGCACAGCGGGGACAGGGAGATCTTACGAGCAGTACTTC.